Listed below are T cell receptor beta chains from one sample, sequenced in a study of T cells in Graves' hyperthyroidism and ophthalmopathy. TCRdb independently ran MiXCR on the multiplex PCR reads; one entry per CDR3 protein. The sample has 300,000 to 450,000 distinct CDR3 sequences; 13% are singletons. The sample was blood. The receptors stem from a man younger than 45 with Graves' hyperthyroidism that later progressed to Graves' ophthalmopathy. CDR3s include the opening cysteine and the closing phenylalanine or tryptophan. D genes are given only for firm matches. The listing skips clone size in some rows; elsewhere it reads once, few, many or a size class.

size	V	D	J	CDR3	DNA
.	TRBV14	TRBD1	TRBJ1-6	CASSQDRDRSFSPLHF	TGTGCCAGCAGCCAAGACCGGGACAGGTCCTTTTCACCCCTCCACTTT
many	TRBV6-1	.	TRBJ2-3	CASSEITDTQYF	TGTGCCAGCAGTGAAATCACAGATACGCAGTATTTT
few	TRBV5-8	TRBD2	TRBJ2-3	CASSPDSGGLTDTQYF	TGTGCCAGCAGCCCAGATAGCGGGGGCCTCACAGATACGCAGTATTTT
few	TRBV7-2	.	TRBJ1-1	CASRSVQNTEAFF	TGTGCCAGCAGATCCGTTCAGAACACTGAAGCTTTCTTT
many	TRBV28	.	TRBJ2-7	CASKVGHSYEQYF	TGTGCCAGCAAGGTGGGGCACTCCTACGAGCAGTACTTC
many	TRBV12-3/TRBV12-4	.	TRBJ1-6	CASSLDQGSHSPLHF	TGTGCCAGCAGTTTAGACCAGGGAAGTCATTCACCCCTCCACTTT
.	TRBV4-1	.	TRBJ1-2	CASSPLGTVDYGYTF	TGCGCCAGCAGCCCCCTTGGGACGGTCGACTATGGCTACACCTTC
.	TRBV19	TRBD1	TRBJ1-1	CASSIDGTGGPEAFF	TGTGCCAGTAGTATAGACGGGACAGGGGGCCCTGAAGCTTTCTTT
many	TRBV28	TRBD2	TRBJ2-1	CASSLLAGEQFF	TGTGCCAGCAGTTTACTAGCGGGTGAGCAGTTCTTC
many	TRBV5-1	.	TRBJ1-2	CASSPGGWGYTF	TGCGCCAGCAGCCCTGGCGGTTGGGGCTACACCTTC
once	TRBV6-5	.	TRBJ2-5	CASSYLPRAQYF	TGTGCCAGCAGTTACTTACCCCGGGCCCAGTACTTC
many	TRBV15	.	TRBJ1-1	CATSRVQNTEAFF	TGTGCCACCAGCAGAGTACAGAACACTGAAGCTTTCTTT
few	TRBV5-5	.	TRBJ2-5	CASSLTFEGGTQYF	TGTGCCAGCAGCTTAACGTTCGAGGGGGGGACCCAGTACTTC
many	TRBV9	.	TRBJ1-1	CASSVGRGTEAFF	TGTGCCAGCAGCGTCGGTAGGGGCACTGAAGCTTTCTTT